The 27 T cell receptor beta chains given below trace back to one sample, sequenced in a study of identical twins. In TCRdb, the 5' RACE reads were re-called with MiXCR into one record per CDR3 protein. The sample has some 790,000 distinct CDR3 sequences, about 18% seen once. The same sample was also used in a study of T cells expressing NK-cell markers.

The sequencing sample was made of PBMCs. These receptors were collected from a woman between 18 and 30 years old in good health.

This clonotype was detected only a few times. The chain combines TRBV6-1 with TRBJ2-3; the match to TRBD1 covers 10 bases. CDR3 size: 15 residues. CDR1 and CDR2 (germline): MNHNS, SASEGT. The ends lost 3 bases at V and 6 bases at J; junction bases unmatched: 6. CDR3 residues: CASSEGGTGADTQYF. DNA for the CDR3: TGTGCCAGCAGTGAGGGCGGGACAGGGGCCGATACGCAGTATTTT.

This clonotype was counted a few times. The genes are TRBV12-3 or TRBV12-4 and TRBJ1-3; no firm D call. This CDR3 spans 13 amino acids. V was shortened by 6 bases and J by 0 bases, with 6 bases between the two germline ends. The DNA of the CDR3 is TGTGCCAGCAGCCACCACTCTGGAAACACCATATATTTT. This encodes CASSHHSGNTIYF.

The CDR3 DNA reads TGTGCCAGCAGTTCCGCGGGTGAACCCCAGCATTTT. Translation: CASSSAGEPQHF. The chain couples TRBV12-3 or TRBV12-4 to TRBJ1-5; D unresolved. V gave up 4 bases and J gave up 10 bases, with 11 bases separating them. This CDR3 region has 12 residues.

This clonotype was seen a few times. V usage is TRBV7-2 and J usage is TRBJ2-1; 13 bases align to TRBD2. This CDR3 contains 15 residues. V lost 5 bases, J lost 10 bases, and 8 bases stayed unmatched. Germline-derived CDR1 and CDR2 are SGHTA and FQGNSA. DNA for the CDR3: TGTGCCAGCAGCGGGCGACTAGCGGGGGGTCAGGAGCAGTTCTTC. Protein: CASSGRLAGGQEQFF.

A few counts support this clonotype. This chain joins TRBV20-1 and TRBJ1-4, with D possibly matching TRBD1 (5 bases). The CDR3 has 13 residues. V was cut by 5 bases and J by 6 bases, with 13 bases left in between. Per germline, CDR1 DFQATT and CDR2 SNEGSKA (reference sequence). DNA for the CDR3: TGCAGTGCTCGAGGGGAGTTTGATGAAAAACTGTTTTTT. Its translation is CSARGEFDEKLFF.

This chain joins TRBV10-3 and TRBJ2-1; D possibly matches TRBD1 or TRBD2 (6 bases each). Germline V gene sequence: CDR1 ENHRY, CDR2 SYGVKD. The V end lost 5 bases, the J end lost 0 bases, and 20 bases lay between the germline ends. The CDR3 sequence is 18 residues long. The CDR3: CAISKGRDNINSYNEQFF. Here the CDR3 DNA reads TGTGCCATCAGTAAAGGGCGGGACAACATTAACTCCTACAATGAGCAGTTCTTC.

V is TRBV29-1 and J is TRBJ2-5; possibly TRBD2 for D (6 bases). The CDR3 extends over 12 amino acids. The V gene lost 2 bases and the J gene lost 4 bases, with 8 bases spanning the gap. Germline V gene lookup returns CDR1 SQVTM and CDR2 ANQGSEA. CDR3: CSVESGRETQYF. CDR3 nucleotide sequence: TGCAGCGTTGAAAGCGGGCGAGAGACCCAGTACTTC.

V usage is TRBV7-8 and J usage is TRBJ2-5, with 7 positions matching TRBD1. CDR1 and CDR2 (germline): SGHVS, FQNEAQ. The ends lost 5 bases at V and 0 bases at J; junction bases unmatched: 3. There are 14 residues in the CDR3. CDR3 residues: CASSRDRDQETQYF. Here the CDR3 DNA reads TGTGCCAGCAGCCGAGACAGGGACCAAGAGACCCAGTACTTC.

The chain recombines TRBV7-2 with TRBJ2-5; 8 bases map to TRBD1. The germline CDR1 and CDR2 sequences are SGHTA and FQGNSA. V gave up 7 bases and J gave up 5 bases; unmatched junction bases: 15. The CDR3 sequence is 16 residues long. CDR3 residues: CASTDRPTGGSETQYF. The CDR3 DNA reads as TGTGCCAGCACCGATAGGCCCACAGGGGGTAGTGAGACCCAGTACTTC.

This clonotype has only a few counts. The CDR3 bases are TGCAGTGCTACCCTCGCAGGGCCGCTTTACAATGAGCAGTTCTTC. As protein: CSATLAGPLYNEQFF. The chain recombines TRBV20-1 with TRBJ2-1, with D possibly being TRBD1 (5 bases). Germline-derived CDR1 and CDR2 are DFQATT and SNEGSKA (reference sequence). This CDR3 is built from 15 residues. V lost 4 bases and J 4 bases, leaving 17 bases between the germline ends.

The CDR3 region has the DNA TGTGCCAGCAGCCCGACTAGCGGGGGACATAATGAGCAGTTCTTC. It codes for CASSPTSGGHNEQFF. The chain joins TRBV11-2 to TRBJ2-1; 12 positions match TRBD2. Germline V gives CDR1 SGHAT, CDR2 FQNNGV. This CDR3 region has 15 residues. The V gene end was trimmed by 5 bases and the J gene end by 7 bases; junction bases not matched to a gene: 6.

This clonotype was observed at least ten times. This chain uses TRBV20-1 with TRBJ2-3, with D possibly being TRBD2 (6 bases). The germline V gene has CDR1 DFQATT and CDR2 SNEGSKA (reference sequence). V was clipped by 6 bases and J by 0 bases, with 13 bases between them. The CDR3 runs 14 residues. This CDR3 reads CSAPGTQSTDTQYF. Here the CDR3 DNA reads TGCAGTGCCCCCGGGACTCAGAGCACAGATACGCAGTATTTT.

This rearrangement joins TRBV20-1 to TRBJ1-1; D not certain. Between the trimmed V and J ends, which lost 2 bases and 8 bases, there was a span of 9 bases. Germline V gene data show CDR1 as DFQATT and CDR2 as SNEGSKA (reference sequence). The CDR3 is made up of 11 amino acids. DNA of the CDR3: TGCAGTGCTAGATCGTCTCACGAAGCTTTCTTT. Amino acids: CSARSSHEAFF.

Only a few counts were recorded for this clonotype. V gene TRBV7-9 combines with J gene TRBJ1-4; 8 positions match TRBD1. The CDR3 totals 15 residues. V lost 1 base, J lost 8 bases, and 6 bases stayed unmatched. CDR1 is SEHNR, CDR2 FQNEAQ, per germline (reference sequence). The CDR3 region has the DNA TGTGCCAGCAGCTTAGACAGGGGGATTGGAGAAAAACTGTTTTTT. This gives the protein CASSLDRGIGEKLFF.

The chain uses TRBV7-2 and TRBJ1-1, with D uncertain. From germline, CDR1 is SGHTA and CDR2 FQGNSA. V lost 0 bases and J lost 0, with 8 bases in between. The CDR3 totals 15 residues. CDR3 coding DNA: TGTGCCAGCAGCTTAGCGGGCGCAATGAACACTGAAGCTTTCTTT. Its protein product is CASSLAGAMNTEAFF. Combining the CDR3 with reference TRBV7-2 and TRBJ1-1 gives the whole variable domain GAGVSQSPSNKVTEKGKDVELRCDPISGHTALYWYRQSLGQGLEFLIYFQGNSAPDKSGLPSDRFSAERTGGSVSTLTIQRTQQEDSAVYLCASSLAGAMNTEAFFGQGTRLTVV.

This clonotype was detected many times. The V call is TRBV12-3 or TRBV12-4, the J call TRBJ1-2; TRBD1 might be the D (5 bases). Trimming removed 4 bases at V and 1 base at J, with 7 bases between. CDR3 length: 13 amino acids. The DNA for the CDR3 is TGTGCCAGCAGTTACGACAGTAACTATGGCTACACCTTC. Its translation is CASSYDSNYGYTF.

This clonotype was seen a handful of times. The rearrangement links TRBV6-5 to TRBJ1-1; 7 bases align to TRBD1. V lost 6 bases, J lost 7 bases, and 5 bases stayed unmatched. This CDR3 is 12 amino acids long. Germline V lookup: CDR1 MNHEY, CDR2 SVGAGI. The DNA for the CDR3 is TGTGCCAGCAGCCGGGACAGCTTTGAAGCTTTCTTT. This codes for CASSRDSFEAFF.

The chain couples TRBV5-8 to TRBJ2-1, with TRBD2 matching over 9 bases. Unmatched junction bases numbered 9, after V lost 0 bases and J lost 8 bases. The CDR3 extends over 16 amino acids. Germline loops: CDR1 SGHTS, CDR2 YDEGEE. CDR3 sequence (DNA): TGTGCCAGCAGCTTGGTAGCGGGAGTAATAGTTTATGAGCAGTTCTTC. Translation: CASSLVAGVIVYEQFF.

This chain joins TRBV19 and TRBJ1-2, with D possibly being TRBD1 (5 bases). CDR3 length: 15 residues. Germline CDR1 and CDR2: LNHDA and SQIVND (reference sequence). The V gene lost 4 bases and the J gene lost 0 bases, with 12 bases spanning the gap. For the CDR3, the DNA is TGTGCCAGTAGTAAGACAGTTCTAACTAACTATGGCTACACCTTC. It translates to CASSKTVLTNYGYTF.

This chain connects TRBV27 to TRBJ1-5; D is unresolved. The CDR3 loop spans 13 amino acids. V lost 0 bases and J 6 bases, leaving 6 bases between the germline ends. From germline, CDR1 is MNHEY and CDR2 SMNVEV (reference sequence). The CDR3 spells CASSLSIRQPQHF. The DNA of the CDR3 is TGTGCCAGCAGTTTATCGATCCGTCAGCCCCAGCATTTT.

This clonotype was observed a few times. The chain is built from TRBV20-1 and TRBJ1-4; D possibly corresponds to TRBD1 (6 bases). Trimming removed 1 base at V and 8 bases at J, with 11 bases between. Germline V gene sequence: CDR1 DFQATT, CDR2 SNEGSKA (reference sequence). This CDR3 has 13 residues. The CDR3 sequence: CSARAPQGEKLFF. The DNA for the CDR3 is TGCAGTGCTAGAGCGCCTCAGGGGGAAAAACTGTTTTTT.

The chain recombines TRBV11-1 with TRBJ2-3, with TRBD1 matching 12 bases. The CDR3 extends over 16 amino acids. The germline V gene encodes CDR1 SGHAT and CDR2 FQDESV (reference sequence). Losses at the gene ends were 5 bases for V and 6 bases for J; bases not matched to a gene: 9. This CDR3 is CASSGSGTGGRDTQYF. CDR3 nucleotide sequence: TGTGCCAGCAGCGGATCCGGGACAGGGGGCCGGGATACGCAGTATTTT.

This clonotype was observed once. The DNA for the CDR3 is TGTGCCAGCAGCGCCTCCCAGACTTCCCAAGAGACCCAGTACTTC. Translation gives CASSASQTSQETQYF. V usage is TRBV12-3 or TRBV12-4 and J usage is TRBJ2-5; no clear D gene. V was trimmed by 6 bases and J by 1 base, leaving 15 bases between them. This CDR3 region has 15 residues.

The V and J genes are TRBV29-1 and TRBJ1-3; no firm D call. CDR3 length: 14 amino acids. Between the trimmed V and J ends, which lost 3 bases and 0 bases, there was a span of 9 bases. CDR1 and CDR2 from the germline V gene are SQVTM and ANQGSEA. Written as DNA, the CDR3 is TGCAGCGTTGAGAAGGGCTACTCTGGAAACACCATATATTTT. Protein product: CSVEKGYSGNTIYF.

This clonotype was seen only once. J is TRBJ1-2 and V is TRBV30, with D hard to call. Trimming cost V 0 bases and J 12 bases, with 14 bases left between them. Germline-derived CDR1 and CDR2 are GTSNPN and SVGIG (reference sequence). CDR3 length: 12 amino acids. This CDR3 is CAWSVPNPGHTF. Written as DNA, the CDR3 is TGTGCCTGGAGTGTACCCAATCCGGGCCACACCTTC.

The chain carries TRBV12-3 or TRBV12-4 and TRBJ2-1; no definite D call. This CDR3 spans 12 amino acids. Trimming cost V 2 bases and J 13 bases, with 12 bases left between them. CDR3 sequence reads: CASSLFRVEQFF. DNA for the CDR3: TGTGCCAGCAGTTTATTCAGAGTTGAACAGTTCTTC.

The V and J genes are TRBV20-1 and TRBJ2-2, with a possible D match to TRBD2 (5 bases). Germline CDR1 reads DFQATT; CDR2 reads SNEGSKA (reference sequence). The CDR3 covers 15 residues. V shed 3 bases and J shed 4 bases, with 15 bases lying between them. This CDR3 reads CSASPSPHSTGELFF. CDR3 sequence (DNA): TGCAGTGCTAGTCCTAGCCCCCACAGCACCGGGGAGCTGTTTTTT.